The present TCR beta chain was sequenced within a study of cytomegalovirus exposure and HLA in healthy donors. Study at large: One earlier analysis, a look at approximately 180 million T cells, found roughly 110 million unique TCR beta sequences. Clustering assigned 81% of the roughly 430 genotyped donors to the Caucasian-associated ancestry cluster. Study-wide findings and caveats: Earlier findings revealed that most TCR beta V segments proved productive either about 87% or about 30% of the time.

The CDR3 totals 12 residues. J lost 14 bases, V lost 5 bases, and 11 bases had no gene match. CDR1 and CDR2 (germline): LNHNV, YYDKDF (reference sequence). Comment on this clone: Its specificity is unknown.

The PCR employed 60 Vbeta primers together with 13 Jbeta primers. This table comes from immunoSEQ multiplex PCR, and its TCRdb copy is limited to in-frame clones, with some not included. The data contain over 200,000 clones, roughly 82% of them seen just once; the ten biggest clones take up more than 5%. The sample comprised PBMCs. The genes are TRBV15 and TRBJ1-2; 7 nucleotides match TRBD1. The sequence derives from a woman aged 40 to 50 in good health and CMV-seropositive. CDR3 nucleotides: TGTGCCACCAGCGGAAACAGGGGCCGGTGGACCTTC. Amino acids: CATSGNRGRWTF.